Below are 20 T cell receptor beta chains sequenced from a single sample in a study of T cell repertoires in cytomegalovirus infection. From the reads, TCRdb called clonotypes with MiXCR, one entry per CDR3 protein. The data hold some 300,000 distinct CDR3 sequences, with roughly a tenth observed a single time. Source material: PBMCs. Receptors originate from a human donor in good health (CMV status not recorded). Some clones in this sample may be carry-over from other donors' samples.

This clonotype was detected only a few times. V gene TRBV29-1 combines with J gene TRBJ2-1; 7 nucleotides agree with TRBD2. This CDR3 spans 13 amino acids. V lost 3 bases to trimming and J lost 2 bases; unmatched junction nucleotides: 1. Germline CDR1 and CDR2: SQVTM and ANQGSEA. CDR3 sequence: CSVEGGTYNEQFF. The CDR3 DNA follows: TGCAGCGTTGAGGGGGGGACCTACAATGAGCAGTTCTTC.

This clonotype was recorded many times. V and J are TRBV12-3 or TRBV12-4 and TRBJ2-1, with 11 bases lining up with TRBD2. V was clipped by 7 bases and J by 3 bases; unmatched bases: 5. CDR3 size: 15 residues. The CDR3: CASIVSGGVYNEQFF. In DNA, the CDR3 is TGTGCCAGCATTGTTAGCGGGGGGGTCTACAATGAGCAGTTCTTC.

The table lists this clonotype with many counts. The genes are TRBV7-9 and TRBJ1-4; D is possibly TRBD1 (5 bases). Trimming shortened V by 4 bases and J by 8 bases, and 14 bases separated the two germline ends. CDR1 is SEHNR, CDR2 FQNEAQ, per germline (reference sequence). The CDR3 has 14 amino acids. CDR3 sequence reads: CASSSYRDEEKLFF. The CDR3 DNA reads as TGTGCCAGCAGCTCCTACCGGGACGAGGAAAAACTGTTTTTT.

This clonotype was seen at least ten times. The V and J genes are TRBV6-6 and TRBJ2-7, with D tentatively TRBD1 (6 bases). The CDR3 is 16 amino acids. Trimming cost V 0 bases and J 1 base, with 13 bases left between them. Germline V CDR1 and CDR2: MNHNY, SVGAGI (reference sequence). The DNA of the CDR3 is TGTGCCAGCAGTTACTCGATTAGAGGACAGTCCTACGAGCAGTACGTC. Its translation: CASSYSIRGQSYEQYV.

In this sample, this clonotype turned up many times. CDR3 region: CSVLRNYNEQFF. CDR3 DNA: TGCAGCGTTCTCAGAAACTACAATGAGCAGTTCTTC. This chain uses TRBV29-1 with TRBJ2-1; D unresolved. V lost 5 bases and J 3 bases, leaving 8 bases between the germline ends. Looked up from germline, CDR1 is SQVTM and CDR2 is ANQGSEA. The CDR3 spans 12 residues.

The chain recombines TRBV5-1 with TRBJ2-5; D uncertain. Germline values: CDR1 SGHRS, CDR2 YFSETQ. V lost 4 bases and J lost 5, with 12 bases in between. The CDR3 contains 13 residues. CDR3 sequence reads: CASSASVRETQYF. CDR3 in DNA: TGCGCCAGCAGCGCGAGCGTCCGGGAGACCCAGTACTTC. Filled out from reference TRBV5-1 and TRBJ2-5, the complete variable domain reads KAGVTQTPRYLIKTRGQQVTLSCSPISGHRSVSWYQQTPGQGLQFLFEYFSETQRNKGNFPGRFSGRQFSNSRSEMNVSTLELGDSALYLCASSASVRETQYFGPGTRLLVL.

This chain links TRBV29-1 with TRBJ2-7; TRBD1 matches at 7 bases. The CDR3 is 12 residues long. V was clipped by 8 bases and J by 7 bases; unmatched bases: 11. The germline V gene has CDR1 SQVTM and CDR2 ANQGSEA. CDR3 coding DNA: TGCAGCATCCGGGACAGCCACTGGGAGCAGTACTTC. Translated, it gives CSIRDSHWEQYF.

At least ten counts were recorded for this clonotype. CDR3 sequence: CASSRRSSGTGADTQYF. The CDR3 nucleotides are TGTGCCAGCAGCCGACGCTCATCCGGGACAGGGGCAGATACGCAGTATTTT. V gene TRBV5-4 combines with J gene TRBJ2-3, with TRBD1 matching 10 bases. J was trimmed by 4 bases and V by 4 bases; bases with no gene match: 12. Looked up from germline, CDR1 is SGHNT and CDR2 is YYREEE (reference sequence). CDR3 length: 17 amino acids.

This chain uses TRBV10-2 with TRBJ2-7; no firm D call. Germline CDR1 and CDR2: WSHSY and SAAADI. With 7 bases removed from V and 3 bases from J, the gap between germline ends came to 7 bases. This CDR3 is built from 11 residues. The CDR3 region is CASMANYEQYF. The DNA for the CDR3 is TGCGCCAGCATGGCCAACTACGAGCAGTACTTC.

This clonotype has ten or more counts. The J gene is TRBJ1-5, the V gene TRBV2; no definite D call. The CDR3 loop spans 15 amino acids. V was pared by 7 bases and J by 2 bases, with 15 bases between. Germline CDR1 reads SNHLY; CDR2 reads FYNNEI. CDR3 sequence (DNA): TGTGCCAGCACCTTACCGGGCAGCCGCAATCAGCCCCAGCATTTT. Translating it yields CASTLPGSRNQPQHF.

This clonotype was detected many times. The chain combines TRBV15 with TRBJ1-1; unclear D gene. V dropped 6 bases and J dropped 6 bases, with 11 bases sitting between them. This CDR3 is 12 amino acids long. Germline CDR1 reads LNHNV; CDR2 reads YYDKDF (reference sequence). Written as DNA, the CDR3 is TGTGCCACCAGGGTCGGAAGGTCTGAAGCTTTCTTT. The encoded protein is CATRVGRSEAFF.

This clonotype appeared many times. The genes are TRBV28 and TRBJ2-5; TRBD2 might be the D (5 bases). The germline gives CDR1 MDHEN, CDR2 SYDVKM. The CDR3 runs 14 residues. V was shortened by 6 bases and J by 9 bases, with 20 bases between the two germline ends. The CDR3 DNA follows: TGTGCCAGCAGCAGAATCGGGCCCACCGGGGCCCAGTACTTC. This sequence encodes CASSRIGPTGAQYF.

This clonotype was counted a few times. The junction departs from the called germline gene at one end, perhaps through a read error. The chain carries TRBV20-1 and TRBJ1-5; D is unresolved. The CDR3 runs 15 residues. CDR1 is DFQATT and CDR2 is SNEGSKA in the germline V gene (reference sequence). This CDR3 is CSAREGPYSNQPQHF. CDR3 DNA sequence: TGCAGTGCGAGAGAAGGCCCCTATAGCAATCAGCCCCAGCATTTT.

This clonotype was seen at least ten times. This chain uses TRBV6-5 with TRBJ1-4, with 12 nucleotides matching TRBD1. The V gene end was trimmed by 5 bases and the J gene end by 7 bases; junction bases not matched to a gene: 5. Germline lookup yields CDR1 MNHEY and CDR2 SVGAGI. CDR3 size: 15 residues. CDR3 sequence (DNA): TGTGCCAGCAGTCCCAGGGGACAGGGGGCTGAAAAACTGTTTTTT. This sequence encodes CASSPRGQGAEKLFF.

This clonotype appeared a few times. The chain recombines TRBV7-4 with TRBJ2-3; D might be TRBD1 or TRBD2, each matching 5 bases. V was cut by 4 bases and J by 15 bases, with 17 bases left in between. CDR1 is SGHVT, CDR2 SQSDAQ, per germline. The CDR3 has 12 amino acids. Here the CDR3 DNA reads TGTGCCAGCAGCTCAGGACCCCATGGGGGATATTTT. Its translation is CASSSGPHGGYF.

This clonotype was counted at least ten times. This chain connects TRBV12-5 to TRBJ2-3; D call uncertain. V was cut by 0 bases and J by 1 base, with 5 bases left in between. There are 14 residues in the CDR3. In germline, CDR1 is LGHNT, CDR2 FRNRAP. CDR3 sequence (DNA): TGTGCTAGTGGTTTGGTACCCCGCACAGATACGCAGTATTTT. It codes for CASGLVPRTDTQYF.

The sample holds many counts of this clonotype. The chain is built from TRBV2 and TRBJ2-3; possibly TRBD1 for D (5 bases). V lost 4 bases to trimming and J lost 5 bases, with 10 bases between them. Germline assignment: CDR1 SNHLY and CDR2 FYNNEI. This CDR3 is 13 amino acids long. The CDR3 loop reads CASSVQGVDTQYF. Here the CDR3 DNA reads TGTGCCAGCAGTGTGCAAGGGGTAGATACGCAGTATTTT.

With regard to this clonotype: A much larger clone sits a single nucleotide away, making a read error possible. This chain joins TRBV11-2 and TRBJ2-1, with 8 bases identical to TRBD2. The V gene end was trimmed by 3 bases and the J gene end by 7 bases; junction bases not matched to a gene: 8. The CDR3 covers 15 residues. Germline V CDR1 and CDR2: SGHAT, FQNNGV. The CDR3 sequence is CASSFLSGGQNEQFF. Here the CDR3 DNA reads TGTGCCAGCAGCTTCTTGTCGGGGGGGCAGAATGAGCAGTTCTTC.

This clonotype was seen many times. The CDR3 reads CASSLEPQGDTQYF. CDR3 DNA: TGTGCCAGCAGCTTAGAGCCCCAGGGGGATACGCAGTATTTT. This rearrangement joins TRBV7-6 to TRBJ2-3; TRBD1 might be the D (6 bases). Trimming took 1 base from V and 6 from J, leaving 11 bases between them. Germline CDR1 and CDR2: SGHVS and FNYEAQ. The CDR3 is 14 residues long.

This clonotype has more than one count but fewer than ten. The gene calls are TRBV6-2 or TRBV6-3 and TRBJ1-1; 7 bases are a match to TRBD1. Germline assignment: CDR1 MNHEY and CDR2 SVGEGT. The length of the CDR3 is 16 residues. V was pared by 7 bases and J by 1 base, with 12 bases of the junction left unmatched. The CDR3 sequence: CASTPHRDRANTEAFF. In DNA, the CDR3 is TGTGCCAGCACCCCTCACCGCGACAGGGCGAACACTGAAGCTTTCTTT.